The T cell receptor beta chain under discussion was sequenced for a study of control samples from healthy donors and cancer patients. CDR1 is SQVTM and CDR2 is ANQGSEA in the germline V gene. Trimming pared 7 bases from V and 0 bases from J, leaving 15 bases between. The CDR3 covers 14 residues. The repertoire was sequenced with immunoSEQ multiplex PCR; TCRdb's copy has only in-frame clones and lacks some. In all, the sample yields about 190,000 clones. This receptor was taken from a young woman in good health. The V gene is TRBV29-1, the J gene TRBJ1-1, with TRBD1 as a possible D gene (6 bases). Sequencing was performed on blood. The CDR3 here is CSARHRVMNTEAFF. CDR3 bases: TGCAGCGCCCGCCACAGGGTTATGAACACTGAAGCTTTCTTT.